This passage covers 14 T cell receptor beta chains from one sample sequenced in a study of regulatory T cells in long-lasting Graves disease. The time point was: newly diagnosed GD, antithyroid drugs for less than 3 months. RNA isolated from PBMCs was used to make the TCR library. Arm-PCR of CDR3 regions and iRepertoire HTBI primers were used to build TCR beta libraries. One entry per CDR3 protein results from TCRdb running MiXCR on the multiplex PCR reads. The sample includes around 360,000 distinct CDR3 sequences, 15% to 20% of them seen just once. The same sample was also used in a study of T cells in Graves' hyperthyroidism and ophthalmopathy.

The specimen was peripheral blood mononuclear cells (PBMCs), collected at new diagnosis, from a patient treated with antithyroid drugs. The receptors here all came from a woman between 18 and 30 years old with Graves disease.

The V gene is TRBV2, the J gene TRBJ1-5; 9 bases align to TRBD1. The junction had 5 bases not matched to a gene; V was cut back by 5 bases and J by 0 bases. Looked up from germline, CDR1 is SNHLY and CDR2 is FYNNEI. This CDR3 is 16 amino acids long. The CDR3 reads CASSTDRGYSNQPQHF. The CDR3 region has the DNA TGTGCCAGCAGTACAGACAGGGGGTATAGCAATCAGCCCCAGCATTTT.

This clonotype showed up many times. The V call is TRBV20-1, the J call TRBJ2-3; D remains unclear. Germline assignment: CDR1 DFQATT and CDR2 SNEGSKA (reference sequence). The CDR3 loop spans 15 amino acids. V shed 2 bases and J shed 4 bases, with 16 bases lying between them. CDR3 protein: CSARWLPLLSDTQYF. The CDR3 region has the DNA TGCAGTGCTAGATGGCTACCGTTATTATCAGATACGCAGTATTTT.

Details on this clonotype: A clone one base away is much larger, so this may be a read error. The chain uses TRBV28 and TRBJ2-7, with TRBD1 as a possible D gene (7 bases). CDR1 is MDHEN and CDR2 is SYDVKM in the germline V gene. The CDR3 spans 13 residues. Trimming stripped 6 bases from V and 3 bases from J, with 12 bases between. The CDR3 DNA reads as TGTGCCAGCAGATACAGGGGAGGCTACGAGCAGTACTTC. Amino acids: CASRYRGGYEQYF.

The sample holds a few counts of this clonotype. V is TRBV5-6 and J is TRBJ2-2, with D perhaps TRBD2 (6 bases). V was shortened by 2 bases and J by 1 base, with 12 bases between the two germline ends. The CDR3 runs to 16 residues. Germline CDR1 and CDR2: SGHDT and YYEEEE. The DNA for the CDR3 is TGTGCCAGCAGCTTAACGGCCGGGAGGAACACCGGGGAGCTGTTTTTT. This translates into CASSLTAGRNTGELFF.

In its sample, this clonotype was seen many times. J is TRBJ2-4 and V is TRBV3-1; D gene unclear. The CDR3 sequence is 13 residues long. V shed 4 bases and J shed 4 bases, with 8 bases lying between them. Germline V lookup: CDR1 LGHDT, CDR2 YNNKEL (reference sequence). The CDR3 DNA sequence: TGTGCCAGCAGCCCAAGCGAGAAAAACATTCAGTACTTC. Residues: CASSPSEKNIQYF.

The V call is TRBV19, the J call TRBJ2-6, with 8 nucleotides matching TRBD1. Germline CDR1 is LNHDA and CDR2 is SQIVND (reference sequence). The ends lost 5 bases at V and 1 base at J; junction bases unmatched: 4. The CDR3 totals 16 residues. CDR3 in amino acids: CASSLRQGSGANVLTF. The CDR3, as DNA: TGTGCCAGTAGTCTTCGACAGGGGTCTGGGGCCAACGTCCTGACTTTC.

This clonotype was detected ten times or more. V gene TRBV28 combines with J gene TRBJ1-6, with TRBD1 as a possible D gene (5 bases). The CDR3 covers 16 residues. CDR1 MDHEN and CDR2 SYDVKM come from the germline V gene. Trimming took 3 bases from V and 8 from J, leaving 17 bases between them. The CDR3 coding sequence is TGTGCCAGCAGTTTTGCCGGGGACGGTGGTTATTCACCCCTCCACTTT. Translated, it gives CASSFAGDGGYSPLHF.

The CDR3, as DNA: TGTGCCAGCGCGGGGGGATTCTCTGGAAACACCATATATTTT. Amino acid sequence: CASAGGFSGNTIYF. The chain has TRBV11-2 and TRBJ1-3; possibly TRBD1 for D (5 bases). Germline values: CDR1 SGHAT, CDR2 FQNNGV. Trimming cost V 8 bases and J 0 bases, with 11 bases left between them. The CDR3 length is 14 residues. Variable domain in full (rest from reference TRBV11-2 and TRBJ1-3): EAGVAQSPRYKIIEKRQSVAFWCNPISGHATLYWYQQILGQGPKLLIQFQNNGVVDDSQLPKDRFSAERLKGVDSTLKIQPAKLEDSAVYLCASAGGFSGNTIYFGEGSWLTVV.

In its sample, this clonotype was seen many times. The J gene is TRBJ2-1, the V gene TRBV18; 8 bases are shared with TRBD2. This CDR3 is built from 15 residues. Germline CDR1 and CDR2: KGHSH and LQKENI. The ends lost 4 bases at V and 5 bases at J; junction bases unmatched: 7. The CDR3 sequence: CASSLTGLVHNEQFF. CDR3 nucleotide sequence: TGTGCCAGCTCACTCACGGGACTAGTGCACAATGAGCAGTTCTTC.

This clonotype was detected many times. The CDR3 reads CSAEAPTVNQPQHF. The CDR3 DNA reads as TGCAGTGCCGAGGCCCCGACAGTAAATCAGCCCCAGCATTTT. The chain carries TRBV20-1 and TRBJ1-5, with D possibly matching TRBD1 (5 bases). Per germline, CDR1 DFQATT and CDR2 SNEGSKA (reference sequence). Trimming stripped 6 bases from V and 4 bases from J, with 16 bases between. There are 14 residues in the CDR3.

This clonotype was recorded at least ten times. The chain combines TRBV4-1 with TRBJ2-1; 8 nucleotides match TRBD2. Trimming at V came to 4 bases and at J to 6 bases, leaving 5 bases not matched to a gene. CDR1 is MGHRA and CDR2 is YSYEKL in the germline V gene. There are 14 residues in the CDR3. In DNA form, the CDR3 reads TGCGCCAGCAGCCCGAGCGGGAGTTTCAATGAGCAGTTCTTC. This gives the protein CASSPSGSFNEQFF.

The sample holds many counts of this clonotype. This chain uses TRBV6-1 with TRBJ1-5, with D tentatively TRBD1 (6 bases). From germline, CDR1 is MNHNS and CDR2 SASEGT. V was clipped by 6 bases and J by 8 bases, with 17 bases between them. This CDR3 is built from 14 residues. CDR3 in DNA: TGTGCCAGCAGCTCAGTCGGACAGCTAGAGCCCCAGCATTTT. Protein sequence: CASSSVGQLEPQHF.

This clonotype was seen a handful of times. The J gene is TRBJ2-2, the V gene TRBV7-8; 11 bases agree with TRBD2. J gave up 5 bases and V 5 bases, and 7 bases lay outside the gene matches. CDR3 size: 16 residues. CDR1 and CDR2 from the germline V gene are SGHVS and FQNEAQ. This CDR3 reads CASSKTSGSKTGELFF. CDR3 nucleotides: TGTGCCAGCAGCAAAACTAGCGGGAGCAAAACCGGGGAGCTGTTTTTT.

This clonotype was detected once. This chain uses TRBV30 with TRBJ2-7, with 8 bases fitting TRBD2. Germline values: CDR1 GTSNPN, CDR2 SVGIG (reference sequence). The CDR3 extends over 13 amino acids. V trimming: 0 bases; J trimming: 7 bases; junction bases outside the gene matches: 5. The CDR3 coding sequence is TGTGCCTGGAGTGTACTAGCGGAGCTAGAGCAGTACTTC. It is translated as CAWSVLAELEQYF.